This is a list of T cell receptor beta chains from one sample in a study of blood T cells in healthy people across ages. In TCRdb, the 5' RACE reads were re-called with MiXCR into one record per CDR3 protein. This table holds roughly 1,500,000 distinct CDR3 sequences, 42% found once. Input material: blood. The receptors stem from a woman aged 18-29 years in good health. Both conserved end residues are part of each CDR3. Fields, in order: J gene, V gene, clone size, CDR3 protein. Clone size is stated in some rows and not others, as once, few, many or a class when expanded.

>TRBJ2-7|TRBV27|many
CASSPRRGSYEQYF
>TRBJ2-5|TRBV20-1|-
CSAPRLAGAGRETQYF
>TRBJ2-1|TRBV28|once
CASRRQGAGEQFF
>TRBJ2-1|TRBV20-1|few
CSARKGRGNEQFF
>TRBJ2-2|TRBV20-1|-
CSALGLAGPSNTGELFF
>TRBJ2-3|TRBV4-1|many
CASSQEGRRTDTQYF
>TRBJ1-6|TRBV5-1|-
CASTREGKNSPLHF
>TRBJ2-1|TRBV15|-
CATSRDYLGVNEQFF
>-|TRBV10-2|-
CASRVGKTYEQYF
>TRBJ1-2|TRBV4-1|-
CASSQTVSLNYGYTF
>TRBJ2-7|TRBV20-1|-
CSADTTGTNIYGQYF
>TRBJ2-7|TRBV6-1|-
CASSKGGLTYEQYF
>TRBJ1-1|TRBV18|few
CASSPGFIPEAFF
>TRBJ2-1|TRBV5-1|-
CASSLGGSGPDEQFF
>TRBJ2-7|TRBV7-9|-
CASSLGDNAVKANEQYF
>TRBJ2-3|TRBV6-1|few
CASRQGRDTQYF
>TRBJ2-5|TRBV9|-
CASSVTPGTLAETQYF
>TRBJ2-5|TRBV7-2|-
CASSFRVAGGSQETQYF
>TRBJ1-2|TRBV10-3|-
CAITPTGIPGYTF
>TRBJ2-1|TRBV18|-
CASSPYGQGTHNEQFF
>TRBJ2-7|TRBV20-1|-
CSAEHTTPGAEQYF
>TRBJ1-5|TRBV6-1|-
CASSAPGEEPQHF
>TRBJ1-4|TRBV7-3|-
CASSPVPGNEKLFF
>TRBJ1-2|TRBV20-1|-
CSARSDRAPGYTF
>TRBJ1-5|TRBV20-1|few
CSARTGTSNQPQHF
>TRBJ2-3|TRBV27|-
CASRLGRAGPDTQYF
>TRBJ1-2|TRBV7-9|-
CASSLADGYGYTF
>TRBJ2-7|TRBV29-1|few
CSVALTAYEQYF
>TRBJ1-6|TRBV12-3/TRBV12-4|-
CASSLAQSSYNSPLHF
>TRBJ2-2|TRBV7-9|-
CASSSTQGGLWTGELFF
>TRBJ2-7|TRBV6-5|many
CASSYEGISYEQYF
>TRBJ1-5|TRBV10-3|-
CAIRSREDSNQPQHF
>TRBJ1-1|TRBV28|-
CASRADSYTEAFF
>TRBJ1-1|TRBV6-2/TRBV6-3|-
CASTPYSDRLREAAEAFF
>TRBJ2-3|TRBV7-9|-
CASSLAGDSYLTQYF
>TRBJ1-1|TRBV24-1|-
CATSDTGRTEAFF
>TRBJ2-3|TRBV10-3|-
CAISDPWDTQYF